This TCR beta chain was observed in a study of T cell repertoires in cytomegalovirus infection. MiXCR, run by TCRdb on the reads, gives a single entry per CDR3 protein. Of approximately 180,000 distinct CDR3 sequences listed, 8% to 10% are singletons. V shed 0 bases and J shed 5 bases, with 13 bases lying between them. CDR1 and CDR2 from the germline V gene are SGHNT and YYREEE (reference sequence). The CDR3 is made up of 15 amino acids. V usage is TRBV5-4 and J usage is TRBJ2-3; either TRBD1 or TRBD2 may fit D (5 bases each). Sequenced input: PBMCs. This receptor was identified in a human donor in good health (CMV status not recorded). Some clones in this sample may be carry-over from other donors' samples. The CDR3 loop is CASSLVGASVDTQYF. The CDR3 DNA reads TGTGCCAGCAGCTTGGTCGGGGCAAGTGTAGATACGCAGTATTTT.